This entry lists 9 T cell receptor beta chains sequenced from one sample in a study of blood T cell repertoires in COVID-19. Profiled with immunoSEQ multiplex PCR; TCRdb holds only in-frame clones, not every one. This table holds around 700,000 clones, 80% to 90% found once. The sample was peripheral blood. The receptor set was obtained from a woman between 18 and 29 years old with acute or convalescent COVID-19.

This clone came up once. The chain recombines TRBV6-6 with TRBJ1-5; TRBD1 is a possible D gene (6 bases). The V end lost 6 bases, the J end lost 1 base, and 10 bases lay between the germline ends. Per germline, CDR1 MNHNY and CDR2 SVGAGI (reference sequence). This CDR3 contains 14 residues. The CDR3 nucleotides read TGTGCCAGCAGAGAGGGGGGGAGCAATCAGCCCCAGCATTTT. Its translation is CASREGGSNQPQHF.

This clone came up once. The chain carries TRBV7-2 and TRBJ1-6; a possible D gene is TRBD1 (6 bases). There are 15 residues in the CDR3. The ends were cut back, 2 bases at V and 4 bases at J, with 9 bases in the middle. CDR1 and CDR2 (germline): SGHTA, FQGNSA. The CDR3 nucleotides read TGTGCCAGCAGCTTAAACAGGGCATATAATTCACCCCTCCACTTT. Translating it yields CASSLNRAYNSPLHF.

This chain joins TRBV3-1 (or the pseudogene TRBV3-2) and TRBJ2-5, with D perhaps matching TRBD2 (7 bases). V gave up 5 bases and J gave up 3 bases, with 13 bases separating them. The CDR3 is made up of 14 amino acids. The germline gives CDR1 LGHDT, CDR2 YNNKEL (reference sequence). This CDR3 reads CASSLAGAEETQYF. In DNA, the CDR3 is TGTGCCAGCAGCTTGGCGGGGGCCGAAGAGACCCAGTACTTC.

CDR3 residues: CASSLSWGLRQPQHF. CDR3 bases: TGTGCCAGCAGTTTATCATGGGGGCTGAGGCAGCCCCAGCATTTT. This rearrangement joins TRBV27 to TRBJ1-5, with D maybe TRBD1 (6 bases). CDR3 size: 15 residues. Per germline, CDR1 MNHEY and CDR2 SMNVEV (reference sequence). With 0 bases removed from V and 7 bases from J, the gap between germline ends came to 13 bases.

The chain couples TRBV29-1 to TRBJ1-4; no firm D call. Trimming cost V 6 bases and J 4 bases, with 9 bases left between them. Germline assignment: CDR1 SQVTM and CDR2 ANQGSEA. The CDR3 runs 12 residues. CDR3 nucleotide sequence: TGCAGCGTGAGGGCCTTTAATGAAAAACTGTTTTTT. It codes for CSVRAFNEKLFF.

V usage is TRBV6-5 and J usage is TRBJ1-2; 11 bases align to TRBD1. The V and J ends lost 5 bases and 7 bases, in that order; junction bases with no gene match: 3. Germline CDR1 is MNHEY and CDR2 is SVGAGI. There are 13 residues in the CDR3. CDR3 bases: TGTGCCAGCAGTCCCGGACAGGGGGCTGGCTACACCTTC. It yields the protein CASSPGQGAGYTF.

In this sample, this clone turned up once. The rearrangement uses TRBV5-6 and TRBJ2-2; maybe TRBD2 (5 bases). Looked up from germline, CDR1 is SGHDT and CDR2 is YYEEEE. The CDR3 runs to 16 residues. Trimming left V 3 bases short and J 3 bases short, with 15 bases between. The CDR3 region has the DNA TGTGCCAGCAGCTGGAGGCCGTCCCGGGACACCGGGGAGCTGTTTTTT. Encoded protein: CASSWRPSRDTGELFF.

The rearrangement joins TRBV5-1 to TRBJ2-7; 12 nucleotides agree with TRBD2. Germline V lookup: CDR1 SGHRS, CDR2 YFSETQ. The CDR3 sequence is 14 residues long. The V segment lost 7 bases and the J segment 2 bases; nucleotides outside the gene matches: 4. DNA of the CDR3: TGCGCCAGCCAAACTAGCGGGGGGCCCTACGAGCAGTACTTC. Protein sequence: CASQTSGGPYEQYF.

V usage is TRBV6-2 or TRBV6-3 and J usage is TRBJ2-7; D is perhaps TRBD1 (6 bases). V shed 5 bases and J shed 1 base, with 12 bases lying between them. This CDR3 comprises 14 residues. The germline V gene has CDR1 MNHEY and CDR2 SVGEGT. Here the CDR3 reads CASSTTGYSYEQYF. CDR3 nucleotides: TGTGCCAGCAGTACAACAGGGTATTCCTACGAGCAGTACTTC.